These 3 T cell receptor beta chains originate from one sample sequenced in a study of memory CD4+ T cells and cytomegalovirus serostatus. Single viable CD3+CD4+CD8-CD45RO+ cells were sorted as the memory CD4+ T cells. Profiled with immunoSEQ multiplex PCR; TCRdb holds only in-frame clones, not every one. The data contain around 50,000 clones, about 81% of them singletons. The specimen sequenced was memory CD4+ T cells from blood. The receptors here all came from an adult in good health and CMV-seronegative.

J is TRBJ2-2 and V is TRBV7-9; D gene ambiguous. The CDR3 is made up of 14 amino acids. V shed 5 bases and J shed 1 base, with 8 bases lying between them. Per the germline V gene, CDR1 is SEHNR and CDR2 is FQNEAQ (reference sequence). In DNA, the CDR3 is TGTGCCAGCAGCCTCGACTTGAACACCGGGGAGCTGTTTTTT. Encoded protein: CASSLDLNTGELFF.

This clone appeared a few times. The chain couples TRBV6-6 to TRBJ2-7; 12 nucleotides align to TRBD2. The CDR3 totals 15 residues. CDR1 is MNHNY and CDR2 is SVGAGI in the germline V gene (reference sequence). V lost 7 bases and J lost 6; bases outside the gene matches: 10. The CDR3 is CASTSLAGGPREQYF. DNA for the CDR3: TGTGCCAGCACCTCCCTAGCGGGAGGGCCACGCGAGCAGTACTTC.

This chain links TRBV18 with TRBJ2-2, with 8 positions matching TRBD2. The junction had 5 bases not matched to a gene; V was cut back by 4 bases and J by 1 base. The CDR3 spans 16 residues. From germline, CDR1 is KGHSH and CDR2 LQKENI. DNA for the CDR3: TGTGCCAGCTCACTTAATAGCGGGAAGAACACCGGGGAGCTGTTTTTT. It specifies CASSLNSGKNTGELFF.